The 21 T cell receptor beta chains in this list originate from one sample, sequenced in a study of OX40 agonist ivuxolimab in advanced cancers. This table comes from immunoSEQ multiplex PCR, and its TCRdb copy is limited to in-frame clones, with some not included. This repertoire shows 65,000 to 80,000 clones, approximately 90% found once; its top ten account for approximately 0.93%. The specimen comprised CD4+ or CD8+ T cells sorted from blood, sampled in a trial of the OX40 agonist ivuxolimab. Receptor source: an adult with an advanced solid tumor such as melanoma, head and neck, liver or kidney cancer.

This chain connects TRBV5-1 to TRBJ2-7; D is unresolved. The CDR3 consists of 16 residues. In germline, CDR1 is SGHRS, CDR2 YFSETQ. The V end was cut by 1 base, the J end by 3 bases, with 17 bases between. CDR3 protein: CASSLRRSLNGYEQYF. The CDR3 region has the DNA TGCGCCAGCAGCTTGCGACGGAGCCTGAACGGCTACGAGCAGTACTTC.

The CDR3 is CASSRLGESSYEQYF. The CDR3 nucleotides are TGTGCCAGCAGCCGCCTGGGCGAAAGCTCCTACGAGCAGTACTTC. The V call is TRBV4-2, the J call TRBJ2-7, with D unclear. Germline CDR1 is LGHNA and CDR2 is YNFKEQ. The ends were cut back, 4 bases at V and 0 bases at J, with 13 bases in the middle. The CDR3 totals 15 residues.

In this sample, this clone turned up once. The chain links TRBV7-9 to TRBJ2-2; TRBD1 agrees at 9 bases. The length of the CDR3 is 14 residues. Germline CDR1 and CDR2: SEHNR and FQNEAQ (reference sequence). Trimming removed 4 bases from V and 5 bases from J; junction bases left unmatched: 2. The CDR3 protein is CASSSDRGTGELFF. Written as DNA, the CDR3 is TGTGCCAGCAGCTCCGACAGGGGGACCGGGGAGCTGTTTTTT.

The chain couples TRBV6-1 to TRBJ1-1; TRBD1 matches 7 bases. CDR3 length: 15 amino acids. The ends lost 7 bases at V and 4 bases at J; junction bases unmatched: 12. Germline CDR1 reads MNHNS; CDR2 reads SASEGT. In DNA, the CDR3 is TGTGCCAGCACCCCGCAGGGGGGTAGGGGCACTGAAGCTTTCTTT. Encoded protein: CASTPQGGRGTEAFF.

This sequence joins TRBV4-2 and TRBJ1-3; D might be TRBD1 (5 bases). The CDR3 is 16 amino acids. Deletions cut 3 bases from V and 7 bases from J, with 19 bases between. In germline, CDR1 is LGHNA, CDR2 YNFKEQ. Here the CDR3 DNA reads TGTGCCAGCAGCCAGGGATTGGGGACTCCTCGGAACACCATATATTTT. Its protein is CASSQGLGTPRNTIYF.

The J gene is TRBJ2-7, the V gene TRBV7-9, with D maybe TRBD2 (6 bases). V lost 4 bases and J lost 0, with 13 bases in between. CDR1 SEHNR and CDR2 FQNEAQ come from the germline V gene (reference sequence). There are 15 residues in the CDR3. CDR3 coding DNA: TGTGCCAGCAGCTCCAAAGCGGGTAGCTCCTACGAGCAGTACTTC. The encoded protein is CASSSKAGSSYEQYF.

As concerns this clone: Other nucleotide sequences in the sample specify the same CDR3. The J gene is TRBJ2-5, the V gene TRBV18; D might be TRBD1 (6 bases). CDR1 KGHSH and CDR2 LQKENI come from the germline V gene. The germline V and J ends were trimmed by 6 bases and 2 bases, with 13 bases remaining between them. The CDR3 consists of 14 residues. CDR3 coding DNA: TGTGCCAGCTCTCCGACAGGAGGTCAAGAGACCCAGTACTTC. Its protein product is CASSPTGGQETQYF.

The CDR3 is CASSLRGANEKLFF. The DNA of the CDR3 is TGTGCCAGCAGCTTAAGGGGTGCTAATGAAAAACTGTTTTTT. The chain is built from TRBV11-2 and TRBJ1-4; weak D call: TRBD1 (5 bases). Trimming stripped 2 bases from V and 3 bases from J, with 7 bases between. The germline CDR1 and CDR2 sequences are SGHAT and FQNNGV. The CDR3 has 14 residues.

This chain joins TRBV28 and TRBJ1-6, with D maybe TRBD1 (5 bases). This CDR3 is built from 13 residues. Per germline, CDR1 MDHEN and CDR2 SYDVKM. V was trimmed by 5 bases and J by 9 bases, leaving 11 bases between them. CDR3 in amino acids: CASSGGRGSPLHF. As DNA, the CDR3 is TGTGCCAGCAGTGGGGGGAGGGGTTCACCCCTCCACTTT.

The chain is built from TRBV6-1 and TRBJ2-3; TRBD2 agrees at 8 bases. The CDR3 runs 20 residues. From germline, CDR1 is MNHNS and CDR2 SASEGT. Trimming at V came to 0 bases and at J to 2 bases, leaving 16 bases not matched to a gene. The CDR3 here is CASSEAQPHLAGGITDTQYF. CDR3 DNA sequence: TGTGCCAGCAGTGAAGCGCAGCCCCATCTGGCGGGGGGTATCACAGATACGCAGTATTTT.

This clone was counted only a few times. The gene calls are TRBV2 and TRBJ1-5; the D is unclear. The CDR3 extends over 15 amino acids. Looked up from germline, CDR1 is SNHLY and CDR2 is FYNNEI. V lost 8 bases to trimming and J lost 2 bases, with 16 bases between them. The CDR3 loop reads CASSDIGVGNQPQHF. The CDR3 DNA reads as TGTGCCAGCTCTGACATTGGTGTCGGCAATCAGCCCCAGCATTTT.

The CDR3 bases are TGTGCTAGTGGTCCAGCGCGCGGGAGGGCCTATGTGACCCAGTACTTC. This sequence encodes CASGPARGRAYVTQYF. This chain links TRBV12-5 with TRBJ2-5; 9 bases agree with TRBD2. The CDR3 sequence is 16 residues long. The germline V gene has CDR1 LGHNT and CDR2 FRNRAP. J lost 7 bases, V lost 5 bases, and 14 bases had no gene match.

The chain has TRBV2 and TRBJ2-1; D may be TRBD1 (6 bases). V was pared by 5 bases and J by 8 bases, with 7 bases between. The CDR3 is 11 amino acids. CDR1 and CDR2 (germline): SNHLY, FYNNEI. CDR3 residues: CASSKGDEQFF. CDR3 nucleotide sequence: TGTGCCAGCAGTAAGGGGGATGAGCAGTTCTTC.

The V and J genes are TRBV18 and TRBJ2-1; D might be TRBD1 (6 bases). From germline, CDR1 is KGHSH and CDR2 LQKENI. V was pared by 3 bases and J by 13 bases, with 16 bases between. CDR3 length: 13 residues. DNA for the CDR3: TGTGCCAGCTCACCGTTGGACAGTAAGTTTCAGTTCTTC. As protein: CASSPLDSKFQFF.

J is TRBJ2-7 and V is TRBV7-3, with D unresolved. Per germline, CDR1 SGHTA and CDR2 FQGTGA. The CDR3 totals 13 residues. V gave up 5 bases and J gave up 3 bases, with 11 bases separating them. This CDR3 reads CASSPSPNYEQYF. CDR3 DNA: TGTGCCAGCAGCCCATCCCCAAACTACGAGCAGTACTTC.

Here the CDR3 DNA reads TGTGCCAGCAGCTTTAACGGGGGAACTTACAATGAGCAGTTCTTC. Translated: CASSFNGGTYNEQFF. The chain links TRBV11-2 to TRBJ2-1, with a weak D call TRBD2 (6 bases). This CDR3 is 15 amino acids long. V lost 3 bases to trimming and J lost 4 bases, with 13 bases between them. CDR1 and CDR2 from the germline V gene are SGHAT and FQNNGV.

V and J are TRBV29-1 and TRBJ1-1; 7 bases are shared with TRBD1. There are 13 residues in the CDR3. J was trimmed by 2 bases and V by 7 bases; bases with no gene match: 7. Germline loops: CDR1 SQVTM, CDR2 ANQGSEA. The CDR3 coding sequence is TGCAGCGCTGGACAGGTCCTAAACACTGAAGCTTTCTTT. Amino acids: CSAGQVLNTEAFF.

This clone was observed a single time. The rearrangement links TRBV10-3 to TRBJ1-3, with D perhaps matching TRBD1 (5 bases). Trimming stripped 4 bases from V and 0 bases from J, with 13 bases between. The CDR3 is made up of 16 amino acids. Per germline, CDR1 ENHRY and CDR2 SYGVKD. The CDR3, as DNA: TGTGCCATCAGTGGGCAGGGTCCCAGCTCTGGAAACACCATATATTTT. It encodes CAISGQGPSSGNTIYF.

CDR3 DNA: TGTGTCAGAAGCTTAATTCTGGGACGGAACTCTGGAAACACCATATATTTT. It codes for CVRSLILGRNSGNTIYF. The rearrangement uses TRBV7-5 and TRBJ1-3. TRBV7-5 is a pseudogene. This CDR3 spans 17 amino acids.

V and J are TRBV5-1 and TRBJ1-1, with a possible D match to TRBD1 (5 bases). This CDR3 comprises 15 residues. Per germline, CDR1 SGHRS and CDR2 YFSETQ. V gave up 0 bases and J gave up 4 bases, with 13 bases separating them. Written as DNA, the CDR3 is TGCGCCAGCAGCTTGGCCACAGGCCGGGGCACTGAAGCTTTCTTT. Translation: CASSLATGRGTEAFF.

As regards this clone: One junction end does not reproduce the germline sequence, and a read error may be involved. The chain is built from TRBV6-1 and TRBJ1-2; D unclear. The germline CDR1 and CDR2 sequences are MNHNS and SASEGT. This CDR3 contains 13 residues. DNA for the CDR3: TGTGCCCGCAGGACTGACAACGGGTTTGGCTACACCTTC. It encodes CARRTDNGFGYTF.